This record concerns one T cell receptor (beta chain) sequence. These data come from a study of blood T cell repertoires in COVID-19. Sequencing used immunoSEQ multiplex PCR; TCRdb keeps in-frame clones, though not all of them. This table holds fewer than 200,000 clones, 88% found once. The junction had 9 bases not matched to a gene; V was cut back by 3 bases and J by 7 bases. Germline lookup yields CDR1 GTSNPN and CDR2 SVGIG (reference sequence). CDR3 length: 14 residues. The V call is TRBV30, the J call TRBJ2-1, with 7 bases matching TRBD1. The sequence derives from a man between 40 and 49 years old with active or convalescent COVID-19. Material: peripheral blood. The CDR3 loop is CAWSKIGGSNEQFF. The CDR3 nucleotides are TGTGCCTGGAGCAAAATAGGGGGCTCAAATGAGCAGTTCTTC.